This T cell receptor (beta chain) comes out of a study of cytomegalovirus exposure and HLA in healthy donors. Overall study context: HLA-typed donors contributed 65 million to 95 million unique TCRs, which were held in an early data release. Study-wide findings and caveats: Reportedly, cytomegalovirus status was diagnosed with high sensitivity and specificity. Most sequenced TCRs were rare (though some public TCRs occurred in many donors).

Among the donors, all were healthy bone marrow donors. Both 60 Vbeta primers and 13 Jbeta primers went into the PCR. The table came from immunoSEQ multiplex PCR; TCRdb's copy has only in-frame clones and leaves some out. The sample holds around 100,000 clones, approximately 80% seen once. Regarding this clone: What it recognizes is unknown.

From germline, CDR1 is SNHLY and CDR2 FYNNEI. The CDR3 has 13 amino acids. V was pared by 4 bases and J by 2 bases, with 2 bases of the junction left unmatched. The material sequenced was PBMCs. The sequence was obtained from a woman between 18 and 29 years old in good health and CMV-seronegative. The chain recombines TRBV2 with TRBJ2-7; TRBD1 agrees at 7 bases. CDR3 region: CASSGDRAYEQYF. In DNA form, the CDR3 reads TGTGCCAGCAGTGGGGACAGAGCCTACGAGCAGTACTTC.